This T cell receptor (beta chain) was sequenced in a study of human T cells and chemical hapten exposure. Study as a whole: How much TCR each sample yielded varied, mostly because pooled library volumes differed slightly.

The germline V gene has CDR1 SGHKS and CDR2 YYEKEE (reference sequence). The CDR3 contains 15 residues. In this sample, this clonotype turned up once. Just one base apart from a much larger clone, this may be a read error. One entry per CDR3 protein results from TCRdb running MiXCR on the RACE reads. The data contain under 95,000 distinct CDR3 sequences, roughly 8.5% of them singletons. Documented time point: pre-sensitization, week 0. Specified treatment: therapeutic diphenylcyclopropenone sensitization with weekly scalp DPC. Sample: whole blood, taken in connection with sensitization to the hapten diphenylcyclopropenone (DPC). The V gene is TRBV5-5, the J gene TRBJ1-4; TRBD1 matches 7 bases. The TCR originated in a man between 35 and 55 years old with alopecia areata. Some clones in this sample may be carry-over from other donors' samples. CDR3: CASSLGYRGVEKPFF. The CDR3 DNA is TGTGCCAGCAGCTTGGGGTACAGGGGTGTTGAAAAACCGTTTTTT.